The 18 T cell receptor beta chains below all came from one sample that was sequenced in a study of T-cell reconstitution after alpha-beta-depleted transplantation in children. Preparing the TCRbeta library involved the use of unique molecular identifiers. TCRdb re-called the PCR reads through MiXCR, storing one row per CDR3 protein. The sample contains under 140,000 distinct CDR3 sequences, about 9.4% of which appear only once. The sample in question was PBMCs from the stem cell graft donor, obtained from the stem cell graft. These TCRs come from a human donor who donated a stem cell graft to a child with acute lymphoblastic leukemia.

This clonotype was recorded at least ten times. The chain employs TRBV6-2 or TRBV6-3 and TRBJ2-5; 9 bases agree with TRBD2. This CDR3 is built from 16 residues. Germline V CDR1 and CDR2: MNHEY, SVGEGT. V gave up 6 bases and J gave up 0 bases; unmatched junction bases: 8. CDR3 in amino acids: CASSMMSSGNQETQYF. CDR3 coding DNA: TGTGCCAGCAGCATGATGTCTAGCGGGAACCAAGAGACCCAGTACTTC.

This clonotype was counted only a few times. This chain connects TRBV12-3 or TRBV12-4 to TRBJ2-1; 12 bases match TRBD2. CDR3 length: 16 amino acids. V trimming: 3 bases; J trimming: 4 bases; junction bases outside the gene matches: 4. CDR3 DNA: TGTGCCAGCAGTTTCCCTAGCGGGGGGGCTTACAATGAGCAGTTCTTC. It is translated as CASSFPSGGAYNEQFF.

This clonotype was recorded many times. The chain links TRBV2 to TRBJ2-5; D perhaps matches TRBD1 (5 bases). The germline V gene has CDR1 SNHLY and CDR2 FYNNEI. V was pared by 4 bases and J by 3 bases, with 12 bases between. This CDR3 is 14 amino acids long. The CDR3 coding sequence is TGTGCCAGCAGTGCACGACAGTGGGAAGAGACCCAGTACTTC. It yields the protein CASSARQWEETQYF.

This clonotype was detected ten times or more. The chain recombines TRBV20-1 with TRBJ2-1; 9 bases match TRBD2. Germline CDR1 and CDR2: DFQATT and SNEGSKA (reference sequence). This CDR3 is built from 15 residues. V gave up 6 bases and J gave up 2 bases; unmatched junction bases: 8. In DNA, the CDR3 is TGCAGTGCCTCCCCGCTAGCGGGAACCTACAATGAGCAGTTCTTC. As protein: CSASPLAGTYNEQFF.

The chain has TRBV4-3 and TRBJ1-5; 7 bases map to TRBD1. CDR1 and CDR2 from the germline V gene are LGHNA and YSLEER. V gave up 3 bases and J gave up 5 bases; unmatched junction bases: 7. The CDR3 runs 15 residues. The CDR3 loop is CASSQRQGPHQPQHF. CDR3 nucleotide sequence: TGCGCCAGCAGCCAGAGACAGGGCCCTCATCAGCCCCAGCATTTT.

This clonotype was recorded at least ten times. The CDR3 DNA reads TGTGCCAGCAGCCCTTGGACAGGCCGATCTACCGGGGAGCTGTTTTTT. This translates into CASSPWTGRSTGELFF. The rearrangement joins TRBV5-4 to TRBJ2-2; 7 nucleotides align to TRBD1. Germline V CDR1 and CDR2: SGHNT, YYREEE (reference sequence). After removal of 4 bases from V and 5 bases from J, the junction contained 11 bases not matched to a gene. The CDR3 is made up of 16 amino acids.

This clonotype was observed many times. This chain links TRBV5-1 with TRBJ1-1, with a tentative D call TRBD1 (6 bases). Per germline, CDR1 SGHRS and CDR2 YFSETQ. V was cut by 3 bases and J by 4 bases, with 10 bases left in between. CDR3 length equals 13 residues. The DNA of the CDR3 is TGCGCCAGCAGCTCCCCAGGGGTCACTGAAGCTTTCTTT. Its protein is CASSSPGVTEAFF.

This clonotype was counted at least ten times. The DNA for the CDR3 is TGCGCCAGCAGCCAAGCCGCGGGAGGAGCAAACATTCAGTACTTC. This gives the protein CASSQAAGGANIQYF. The chain has TRBV5-1 and TRBJ2-4, with 8 bases fitting TRBD2. This CDR3 has 15 amino acids. Germline V gives CDR1 SGHRS, CDR2 YFSETQ. Losses at the gene ends were 4 bases for V and 6 bases for J; bases not matched to a gene: 9. Filled out from reference TRBV5-1 and TRBJ2-4, the complete variable domain reads KAGVTQTPRYLIKTRGQQVTLSCSPISGHRSVSWYQQTPGQGLQFLFEYFSETQRNKGNFPGRFSGRQFSNSRSEMNVSTLELGDSALYLCASSQAAGGANIQYFGAGTRLSVL.

This clonotype was detected ten times or more. J is TRBJ2-5 and V is TRBV12-3 or TRBV12-4; no clear D. Between the trimmed V and J ends, which lost 2 bases and 3 bases, there was a span of 13 bases. The CDR3 spans 15 residues. This chain's CDR3 is CASSLHGLGEETQYF. The CDR3 DNA follows: TGTGCCAGCAGTTTACACGGGCTAGGCGAAGAGACCCAGTACTTC.

This clonotype came up many times. The chain links TRBV3-1 to TRBJ2-7, with a weak D call TRBD2 (7 bases). Germline loops: CDR1 LGHDT, CDR2 YNNKEL (reference sequence). Trimming took off 4 bases at V and 0 bases at J, with 10 bases between the two ends. The CDR3 totals 14 residues. The CDR3 nucleotides are TGTGCCAGCAGCCGGGGGGGGGCCTCCTACGAGCAGTACTTC. This encodes CASSRGGASYEQYF.

This clonotype has a count of ten or more. V and J are TRBV9 and TRBJ1-6, with D possibly TRBD1 on 6 matching bases. In germline, CDR1 is SGDLS, CDR2 YYNGEE. This CDR3 has 16 amino acids. The V gene lost 4 bases and the J gene lost 6 bases, with 17 bases spanning the gap. CDR3 DNA sequence: TGTGCCAGCAGCCCACGAACGACACAGGGTAATTCACCCCTCCACTTT. Protein product: CASSPRTTQGNSPLHF.

Many counts were recorded for this clonotype. The rearrangement uses TRBV6-2 or TRBV6-3 and TRBJ2-4; D remains unclear. There are 12 residues in the CDR3. The germline V and J ends were trimmed by 1 base and 6 bases, with 4 bases remaining between them. Germline CDR1 and CDR2: MNHEY and SVGEGT. The DNA for the CDR3 is TGTGCCAGCAGTTACTATTCAAACATTCAGTACTTC. Translation gives CASSYYSNIQYF.

This clonotype was counted between two and nine times. The rearrangement links TRBV6-6 to TRBJ1-5; D is perhaps TRBD1 (6 bases). This CDR3 region has 12 residues. Trimming stripped 10 bases from V and 5 bases from J, with 12 bases between. CDR1 is MNHNY and CDR2 is SVGAGI in the germline V gene (reference sequence). DNA for the CDR3: TGTGCCACGGGAGGGGGGGATCAGCCCCAGCATTTT. Translated, it gives CATGGGDQPQHF.

With regard to this clonotype: The junction shows a germline mismatch at one end, possibly a read error. This chain links TRBV5-1 with TRBJ2-6; D might be TRBD1 (5 bases). CDR3 length: 14 amino acids. Germline V gives CDR1 SGHRS, CDR2 YFSETQ. The CDR3 is CASKVDNGANGLTF. CDR3 DNA sequence: TGCGCCAGCAAGGTGGATAATGGGGCCAACGGCCTGACTTTC.

With regard to this clonotype: This may come from a read error, since a much larger clone is one base off. The chain couples TRBV7-2 to TRBJ2-1; 9 bases align to TRBD2. This CDR3 region has 17 residues. CDR1 is SGHTA, CDR2 FQGNSA, per germline. The CDR3 is CGSSFNGGGRVRNEQFF. The CDR3 coding sequence is TGTGGCAGCAGCTTCAACGGTGGCGGGAGGGTCAGGAATGAGCAGTTCTTC. The full variable domain, its missing parts supplied by reference TRBV7-2 and TRBJ2-1, is GAGVSQSPSNKVTEKGKDVELRCDPISGHTALYWYRQSLGQGLEFLIYFQGNSAPDKSGLPSDRFSAERTGGSVSTLTIQRTQQEDSAVYLCGSSFNGGGRVRNEQFFGPGTRLTVL.

This clonotype was seen at least ten times. V is TRBV29-1 and J is TRBJ1-5; TRBD1 is a possible D gene (5 bases). Trimming removed 2 bases at V and 4 bases at J, with 9 bases between. This CDR3 comprises 13 residues. Germline assignment: CDR1 SQVTM and CDR2 ANQGSEA. CDR3: CSVECRVNQPQHF. For the CDR3, the DNA is TGCAGCGTTGAATGCAGGGTTAATCAGCCCCAGCATTTT.

At least ten counts were recorded for this clonotype. This chain uses TRBV15 with TRBJ2-7; weak D call: TRBD2 (6 bases). Trimming took 0 bases from V and 11 from J, leaving 20 bases between them. CDR1 is LNHNV, CDR2 YYDKDF, per germline (reference sequence). The CDR3 runs to 15 residues. CDR3 loop: CATSRDRRFWEVKYF. The DNA for the CDR3 is TGTGCCACCAGCAGAGATCGCAGGTTCTGGGAGGTCAAGTACTTC.

This clonotype was recorded at least ten times. The V call is TRBV5-6, the J call TRBJ2-1; 7 nucleotides align to TRBD2. V trimming: 4 bases; J trimming: 3 bases; junction bases outside the gene matches: 10. The germline V gene encodes CDR1 SGHDT and CDR2 YYEEEE. This CDR3 spans 16 amino acids. CDR3 sequence reads: CASSHRAGNVYNEQFF. In nucleotides, the CDR3 is TGTGCCAGCAGCCATAGAGCGGGAAATGTCTACAATGAGCAGTTCTTC. Combining the CDR3 with reference TRBV5-6 and TRBJ2-1 gives the whole variable domain DAGVTQSPTHLIKTRGQQVTLRCSPKSGHDTVSWYQQALGQGPQFIFQYYEEEERQRGNFPDRFSGHQFPNYSSELNVNALLLGDSALYLCASSHRAGNVYNEQFFGPGTRLTVL.